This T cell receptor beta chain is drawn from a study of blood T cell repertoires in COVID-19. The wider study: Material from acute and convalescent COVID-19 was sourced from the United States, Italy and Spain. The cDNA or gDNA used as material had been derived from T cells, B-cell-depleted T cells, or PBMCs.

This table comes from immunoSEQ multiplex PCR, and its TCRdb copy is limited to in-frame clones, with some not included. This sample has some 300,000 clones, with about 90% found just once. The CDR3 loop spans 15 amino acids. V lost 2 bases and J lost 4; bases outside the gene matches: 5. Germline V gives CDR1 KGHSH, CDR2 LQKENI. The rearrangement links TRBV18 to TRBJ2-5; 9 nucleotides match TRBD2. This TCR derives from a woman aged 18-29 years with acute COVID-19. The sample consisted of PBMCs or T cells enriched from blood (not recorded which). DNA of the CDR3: TGTGCCAGCTCACCAGTAGCGGGAGTCGGAGAGACCCAGTACTTC. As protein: CASSPVAGVGETQYF.